The rows below give T cell receptor beta chains drawn from one sample of a study of beta chain features in type 1 diabetes. Clones were read by immunoSEQ multiplex PCR, and TCRdb kept only the in-frame ones, dropping some. The sample shows around 500,000 clones, about an eighth of them seen only once. Sequenced: naive CD4+ T cells from blood. The origin of the receptors is a young woman in good health. Each CDR3 is given with its conserved first and last residue. A D gene is named only where the DNA matches it firmly. Clone size appears in some rows only: once, few, many, or a class for an expanded clone.

V	D	J	size	DNA	CDR3
TRBV11-2	TRBD2	TRBJ2-1	few	TGTGCCAGCAGCACCTGGACTAGTCTATACAATGAGCAGTTCTTC	CASSTWTSLYNEQFF
TRBV10-3	-	TRBJ1-3	-	TGTGCCATCAGGATGGACAGAGGAAACACCATATATTTT	CAIRMDRGNTIYF
TRBV29-1	-	TRBJ2-2	-	TGCAGCGCTACAGGGTCGGGATCCGGGGAGCTGTTTTTT	CSATGSGSGELFF
TRBV7-9	TRBD1	TRBJ2-2	-	TGTGCCAGCAGCTTAATCCCGGGACAGTCGGACACCGGGGAGCTGTTTTTT	CASSLIPGQSDTGELFF
TRBV20-1	-	TRBJ1-1	few	TGCAGTGCCTTGCGGGGGCAGGCTTTCTTT	CSALRGQAFF
TRBV6-5	-	TRBJ1-2	-	TGTGCCAGCAGTTTCTTGGGGGAAGGCTACACCTTC	CASSFLGEGYTF
TRBV15	-	TRBJ2-7	-	TGTGCCACCAGCAGAGTAAGTTGGAGGGAGCGTACCTACGAGCAGTACTTC	CATSRVSWRERTYEQYF
TRBV6-5	TRBD1	TRBJ1-1	few	TGTGCCAGCATGCGACAGGGAAGGGGGACTGAAGCTTTCTTT	CASMRQGRGTEAFF
TRBV7-2	TRBD1	TRBJ1-5	few	TGTGCCAGCCAAGACAGGGCATCTCAGCCCCAGCATTTT	CASQDRASQPQHF
TRBV29-1	TRBD1	TRBJ2-7	-	TGCAGCGTTGTCTCCCCGGGACAGGGCTTATACGAGCAGTACTTC	CSVVSPGQGLYEQYF
TRBV5-1	-	TRBJ2-3	few	TGCGCCAGCATACAAGCGGGTTCAGATACGCAGTATTTT	CASIQAGSDTQYF
TRBV12-2	-	TRBJ2-5	-	TGTGCAAGTCGCTTAGAAGGGGGCACACGAGAGACCCAGTACTTC	CASRLEGGTRETQYF
TRBV9	TRBD2	TRBJ2-1	-	TGTGCCAGCAGCGAATCGTTTCCGGGGGGGAGATCCTACAATGAGCAGTTCTTC	CASSESFPGGRSYNEQFF
TRBV9	-	TRBJ2-3	few	TGTGCCAGCAGCGTTCAGGGCACAGATACGCAGTATTTT	CASSVQGTDTQYF
TRBV4-3	-	TRBJ2-1	-	TGCGCCAGCAGCAGTAACGGAGGCAATGAGCAGTTCTTC	CASSSNGGNEQFF
TRBV18	-	TRBJ1-4	few	TGTGCCAGCTCACAAGCCATCTCAACTAATGAAAAACTGTTTTTT	CASSQAISTNEKLFF
TRBV2	-	TRBJ2-3	-	TGTGCCAGCAGTGCTGACTGGCAGCTTACCCAATACGCAATGTATTTT	CASSADWQLTQYAMYF
TRBV5-1	TRBD2	TRBJ2-1	-	TGCGCCAGCAGCCCCCTCGGGGGGGACCGGATAATAGACCAGTTCTTC	CASSPLGGDRIIDQFF
TRBV28	TRBD1	TRBJ1-5	few	TGTGCCAGCACCTACACAGGGGGCCCTTCTAGCAATCAGCCCCAGCATTTT	CASTYTGGPSSNQPQHF
TRBV5-1	-	TRBJ2-5	few	TGCGCCAGCAGCTTTGGGCAGATTCAAGAGACCCAGTACTTC	CASSFGQIQETQYF
TRBV28	-	TRBJ2-1	few	TGTGCCATTCTGGCCCAAAATACCAATGAGCAGTTCTTC	CAILAQNTNEQFF
TRBV28	-	TRBJ1-2	-	TGTGCCAGCAGTTTAACCAGTCCAGATGGCTACACCTTC	CASSLTSPDGYTF
TRBV15	-	TRBJ2-5	-	TGTGCCACCAGCAGAGGGGCGGGGGAGACCCAGTACTTC	CATSRGAGETQYF
TRBV7-8	-	TRBJ1-2	-	TGTGCCAGCAGCCCTCGGACGGCGATCGGAGGCTACACCTTC	CASSPRTAIGGYTF
TRBV4-2	-	TRBJ2-1	-	TGTGCCAGCAGCCAAGAGTGGAATGAGCAGTTCTTC	CASSQEWNEQFF
TRBV19	-	TRBJ1-1	-	TGTGCCAGTAAGGAGGGGCCAAGTACTGAAGCTTTCTTT	CASKEGPSTEAFF
TRBV19	-	TRBJ1-2	-	TGTGCCAGTAGGACCGTAGGACAGTTCTATGGCTACACCTTC	CASRTVGQFYGYTF
TRBV5-4	-	TRBJ2-5	few	TGTGCCAGCAGCTTGGGGACGCAAGAGACCCAGTACTTC	CASSLGTQETQYF
TRBV9	-	TRBJ1-1	-	TGTGCCAGCAGTACTATGCCAGGTCCAGAGAGTGAAGCTTTCTTT	CASSTMPGPESEAFF
TRBV18	TRBD1	TRBJ1-1	-	TGTGCCAGCTCACCACTCGAACAGGGGGAAGCTTTCTTT	CASSPLEQGEAFF
TRBV2	TRBD2	TRBJ2-1	few	TGTGCCAGCAAGCCTAGCGGGAGCCCGGGCTCCTACAATGAGCAGTTCTTC	CASKPSGSPGSYNEQFF
TRBV14	TRBD1	TRBJ1-4	few	TGTGCCAGCAGCCAGGCGGGACAGGATAATGAAAAACTGTTTTTT	CASSQAGQDNEKLFF
TRBV30	-	TRBJ2-3	few	TGTGCCTGGAGTTGGACTCAGGATACGCAGTATTTT	CAWSWTQDTQYF
TRBV2	-	TRBJ2-5	-	TGTGCCAGCAGGGGGAACCAAGAGACCCAGTACTTC	CASRGNQETQYF
TRBV28	-	TRBJ2-2	-	TGTGCCAGCAGTTTCCGGCGGGGTGGAACCGGGGAGCTGTTTTTT	CASSFRRGGTGELFF
TRBV7-9	-	TRBJ2-5	-	TGTGCCAGCAGCTTATACAGGCAAGAGACCCAGTACTTC	CASSLYRQETQYF
TRBV4-1	TRBD1	TRBJ2-5	-	TGCGCCAGCAGCCAAGGACAGGGGGCTGGGACCCAGTACTTC	CASSQGQGAGTQYF
TRBV5-6	-	TRBJ2-5	-	TGTGCCAGCAGTTTTGCGAGGACCCAGTACTTC	CASSFARTQYF
TRBV6-6	-	TRBJ1-2	once	TGTGCCAGCAGTCTCAAGCAGGGGATTAACTATGGCTACACCTTC	CASSLKQGINYGYTF
TRBV27	-	TRBJ2-5	few	TGTGCCAGCAGCTTTCTCCAGGGGAGCCAGTACTTC	CASSFLQGSQYF
TRBV27	-	TRBJ2-4	-	TGTGCCAGCGTAGCCAAAAACATTCAGTACTTC	CASVAKNIQYF
TRBV19	TRBD1	TRBJ1-1	-	TGTGCCAGTAAGGTAACAGGGGGAACTGAAGCTTTCTTT	CASKVTGGTEAFF
TRBV18	-	TRBJ2-1	-	TGTGCCAGCTCACCAGCGGGGTACTCCTACAATGAGCAGTTCTTC	CASSPAGYSYNEQFF
TRBV28	-	TRBJ2-6	few	TGTGCCAGCAGTTTGGATTCAGCCGGGGCCAACGTCCTGACTTTC	CASSLDSAGANVLTF
TRBV29-1	-	TRBJ2-5	many	TGCAGCGTTGAAGGTGGGGTCGGGGAAGAGACCCAGTACTTC	CSVEGGVGEETQYF
TRBV18	-	TRBJ2-4	-	TGTGCCAGCTCACCGCCACGACAAGCCAAAAACATTCAGTACTTC	CASSPPRQAKNIQYF
TRBV4-3	-	TRBJ1-4	few	TGCGCCAGCAGCCAAGGGGGATGGTATGAAAAACTGTTTTTT	CASSQGGWYEKLFF
TRBV9	-	TRBJ2-7	-	TGTGCCAGCAGTAACAAAGCCGGTCCCTACGAGCAGTACTTC	CASSNKAGPYEQYF
TRBV4-1	TRBD1	TRBJ2-4	few	TGCGCCAGCAGCCAATCCCCGGGACAGCGATTGAAAAACATTCAGTACTTC	CASSQSPGQRLKNIQYF
TRBV7-2	-	TRBJ1-4	few	TGTGCCAGCAGCCCCGCGGCCCGAGAAAAACTGTTTTTT	CASSPAAREKLFF
TRBV7-2	-	TRBJ2-3	-	TGTGCCAGCAGCTTACTCGTACAAGGCAGGGATACGCAGTATTTT	CASSLLVQGRDTQYF
TRBV7-9	-	TRBJ2-5	few	TGTGCCAGCAGCTTACTTGGCGGGGCCCAAGAGACCCAGTACTTC	CASSLLGGAQETQYF
TRBV7-2	-	TRBJ1-1	-	TGTGCCAGCAGCTTTGGTTTGAACACTGAAGCTTTCTTT	CASSFGLNTEAFF